In its sample, the clone carrying this T cell receptor (beta chain) ranks as medium-sized. What it recognizes is unknown. The data were obtained in a study of T cell responses to AZD1222 COVID-19 vaccine. Data came from immunoSEQ multiplex PCR; TCRdb stores just in-frame clones and leaves some out. Of about 53,000 clones listed, about 81% are singletons. Study-wide findings and caveats: Recipients of AZD1222 seropositive at baseline numbered only five or six.

The germline V and J ends were trimmed by 7 bases and 6 bases, with 16 bases remaining between them. Germline assignment: CDR1 SEHNR and CDR2 FQNEAQ (reference sequence). The CDR3 runs to 13 residues. This clonotype was obtained from an adult in good health. This sample comprised peripheral blood, obtained on day 0 of AZD1222 vaccination. This rearrangement joins TRBV7-9 to TRBJ2-7, with D possibly being TRBD1 or TRBD2 (5 bases each). The CDR3 protein is CASTPREQSEQYF. The CDR3 DNA reads TGTGCCAGCACCCCCAGGGAGCAAAGCGAGCAGTACTTC.